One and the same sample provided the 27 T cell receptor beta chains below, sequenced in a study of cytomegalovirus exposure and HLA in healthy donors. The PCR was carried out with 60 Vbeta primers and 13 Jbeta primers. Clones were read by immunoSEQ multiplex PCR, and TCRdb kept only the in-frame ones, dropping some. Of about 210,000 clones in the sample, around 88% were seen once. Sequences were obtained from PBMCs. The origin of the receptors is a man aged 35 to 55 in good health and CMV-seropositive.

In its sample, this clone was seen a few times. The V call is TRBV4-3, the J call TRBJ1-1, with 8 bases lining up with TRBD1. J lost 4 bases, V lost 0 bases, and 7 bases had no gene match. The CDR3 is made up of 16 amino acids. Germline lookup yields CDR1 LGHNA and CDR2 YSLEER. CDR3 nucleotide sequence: TGCGCCAGCAGCCAAGATACAGGGGGGTTGAGCACTGAAGCTTTCTTT. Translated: CASSQDTGGLSTEAFF.

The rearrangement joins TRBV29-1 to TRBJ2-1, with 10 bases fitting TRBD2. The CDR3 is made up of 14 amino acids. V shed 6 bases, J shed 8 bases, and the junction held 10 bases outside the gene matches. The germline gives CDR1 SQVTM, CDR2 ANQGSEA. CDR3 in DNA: TGCAGCGTCGATGAGCGGGAGGGTTTCTATGAGCAGTTCTTC. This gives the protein CSVDEREGFYEQFF.

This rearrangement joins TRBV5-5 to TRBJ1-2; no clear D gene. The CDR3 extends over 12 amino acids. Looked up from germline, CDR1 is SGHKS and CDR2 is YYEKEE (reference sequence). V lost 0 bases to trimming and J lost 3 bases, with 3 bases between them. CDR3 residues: CASSLADYGYTF. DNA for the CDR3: TGTGCCAGCAGCTTGGCAGACTATGGCTACACCTTC.

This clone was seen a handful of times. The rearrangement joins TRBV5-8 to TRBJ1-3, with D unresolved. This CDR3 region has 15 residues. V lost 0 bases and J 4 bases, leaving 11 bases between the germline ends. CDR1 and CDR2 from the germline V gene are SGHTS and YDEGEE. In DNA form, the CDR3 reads TGTGCCAGCAGCTTGGCCGGAGGGATGGGAAACACCATATATTTT. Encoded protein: CASSLAGGMGNTIYF.

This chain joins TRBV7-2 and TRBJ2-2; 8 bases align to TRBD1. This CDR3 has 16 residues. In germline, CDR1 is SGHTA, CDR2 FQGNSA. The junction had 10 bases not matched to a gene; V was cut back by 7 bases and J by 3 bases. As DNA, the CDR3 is TGTGCCAGCAACGAGAGGACAGGGACGGACACCGGGGAGCTGTTTTTT. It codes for CASNERTGTDTGELFF. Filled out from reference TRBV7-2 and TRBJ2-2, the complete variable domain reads GAGVSQSPSNKVTEKGKDVELRCDPISGHTALYWYRQSLGQGLEFLIYFQGNSAPDKSGLPSDRFSAERTGGSVSTLTIQRTQQEDSAVYLCASNERTGTDTGELFFGEGSRLTVL.

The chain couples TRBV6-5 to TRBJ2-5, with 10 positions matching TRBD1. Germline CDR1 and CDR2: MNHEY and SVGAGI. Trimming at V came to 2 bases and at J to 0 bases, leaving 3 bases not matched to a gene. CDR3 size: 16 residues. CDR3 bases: TGTGCCAGCAGTTACACCGGGACAGGGGACCAAGAGACCCAGTACTTC. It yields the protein CASSYTGTGDQETQYF.

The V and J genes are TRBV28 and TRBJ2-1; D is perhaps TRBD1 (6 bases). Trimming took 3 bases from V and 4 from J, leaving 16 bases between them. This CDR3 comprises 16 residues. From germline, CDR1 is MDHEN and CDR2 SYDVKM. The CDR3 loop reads CASSFSQGTSYNEQFF. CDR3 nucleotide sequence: TGTGCCAGCAGTTTCTCCCAGGGGACGAGTTACAATGAGCAGTTCTTC.

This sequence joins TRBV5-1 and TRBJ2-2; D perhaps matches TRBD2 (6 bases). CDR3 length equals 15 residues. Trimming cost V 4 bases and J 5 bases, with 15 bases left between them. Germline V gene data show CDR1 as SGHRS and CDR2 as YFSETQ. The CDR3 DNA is TGCGCCAGCAGCCCACTGGGGGGAGAAACCGGGGAGCTGTTTTTT. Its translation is CASSPLGGETGELFF.

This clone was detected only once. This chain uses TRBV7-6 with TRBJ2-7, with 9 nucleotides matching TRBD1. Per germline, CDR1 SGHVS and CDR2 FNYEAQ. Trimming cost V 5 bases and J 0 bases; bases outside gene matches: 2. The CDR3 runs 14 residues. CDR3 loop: CASSRTGVSYEQYF. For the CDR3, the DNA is TGTGCCAGCAGCCGGACAGGGGTCTCCTACGAGCAGTACTTC.

The CDR3 sequence is CASRDRGSGGYTF. The CDR3 coding sequence is TGTGCCAGCAGGGACAGGGGGAGCGGTGGCTACACCTTC. The chain recombines TRBV6-1 with TRBJ1-2, with 10 bases lining up with TRBD1. There are 13 residues in the CDR3. Per the germline V gene, CDR1 is MNHNS and CDR2 is SASEGT. V lost 6 bases, J lost 7 bases, and 5 bases stayed unmatched.

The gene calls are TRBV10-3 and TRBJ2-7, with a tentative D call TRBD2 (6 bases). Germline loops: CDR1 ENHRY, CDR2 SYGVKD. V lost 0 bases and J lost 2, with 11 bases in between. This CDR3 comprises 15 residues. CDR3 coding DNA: TGTGCCATCAGTGAGTCATTAGCGGCTGCCTACGAGCAGTACTTC. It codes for CAISESLAAAYEQYF.

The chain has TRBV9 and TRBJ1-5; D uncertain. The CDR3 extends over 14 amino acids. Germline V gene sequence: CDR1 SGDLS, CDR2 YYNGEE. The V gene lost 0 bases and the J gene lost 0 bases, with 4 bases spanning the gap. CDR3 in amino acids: CASSVDYSNQPQHF. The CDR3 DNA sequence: TGTGCCAGCAGCGTAGATTATAGCAATCAGCCCCAGCATTTT. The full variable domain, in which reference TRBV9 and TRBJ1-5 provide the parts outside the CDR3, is DSGVTQTPKHLITATGQRVTLRCSPRSGDLSVYWYQQSLDQGLQFLIQYYNGEERAKGNILERFSAQQFPDLHSELNLSSLELGDSALYFCASSVDYSNQPQHFGDGTRLSIL.

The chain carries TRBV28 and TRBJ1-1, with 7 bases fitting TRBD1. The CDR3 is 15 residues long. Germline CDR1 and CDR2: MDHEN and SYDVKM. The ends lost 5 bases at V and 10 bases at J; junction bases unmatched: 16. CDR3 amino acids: CASSPYHDREAGAFF. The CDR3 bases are TGTGCCAGCAGTCCCTATCATGACAGGGAGGCAGGAGCTTTCTTT.

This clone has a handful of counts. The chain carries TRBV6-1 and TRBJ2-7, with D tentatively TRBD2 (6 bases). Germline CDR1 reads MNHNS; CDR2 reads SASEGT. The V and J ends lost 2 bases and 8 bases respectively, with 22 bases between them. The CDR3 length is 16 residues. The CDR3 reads CASSEMTSGRDSKQYF. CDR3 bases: TGTGCCAGCAGTGAAATGACTAGTGGACGGGATTCTAAGCAGTACTTC.

In DNA, the CDR3 is TGCAGCGTTGTGGAGGCGAATGAGCAGTTCTTC. Amino acid sequence: CSVVEANEQFF. This rearrangement joins TRBV29-1 to TRBJ2-1, with D possibly TRBD2 on 5 matching bases. The V end lost 4 bases, the J end lost 7 bases, and 8 bases lay between the germline ends. CDR1 is SQVTM, CDR2 ANQGSEA, per germline. This CDR3 has 11 amino acids.

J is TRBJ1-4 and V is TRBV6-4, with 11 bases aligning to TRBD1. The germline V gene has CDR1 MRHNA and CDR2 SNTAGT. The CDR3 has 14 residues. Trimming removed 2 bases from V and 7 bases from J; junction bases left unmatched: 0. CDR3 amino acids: CASSDGTGGEKLFF. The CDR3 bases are TGTGCCAGCAGTGACGGGACAGGGGGTGAAAAACTGTTTTTT.

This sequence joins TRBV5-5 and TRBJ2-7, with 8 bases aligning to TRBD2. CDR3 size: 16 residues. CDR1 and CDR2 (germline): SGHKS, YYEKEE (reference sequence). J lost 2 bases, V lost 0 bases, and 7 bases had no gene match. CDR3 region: CASSLEGGTRPYEQYF. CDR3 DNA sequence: TGTGCCAGCAGCTTGGAGGGCGGGACTAGACCCTACGAGCAGTACTTC. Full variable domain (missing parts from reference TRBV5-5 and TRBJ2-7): DAGVTQSPTHLIKTRGQQVTLRCSPISGHKSVSWYQQVLGQGPQFIFQYYEKEERGRGNFPDRFSARQFPNYSSELNVNALLLGDSALYLCASSLEGGTRPYEQYFGPGTRLTVT.

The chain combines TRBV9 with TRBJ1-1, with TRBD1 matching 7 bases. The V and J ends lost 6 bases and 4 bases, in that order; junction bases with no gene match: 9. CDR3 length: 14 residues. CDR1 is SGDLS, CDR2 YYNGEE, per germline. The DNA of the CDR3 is TGTGCCAGCACTAACTTAGACAGGGTCACTGAAGCTTTCTTT. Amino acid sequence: CASTNLDRVTEAFF. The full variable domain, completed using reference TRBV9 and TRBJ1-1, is DSGVTQTPKHLITATGQRVTLRCSPRSGDLSVYWYQQSLDQGLQFLIQYYNGEERAKGNILERFSAQQFPDLHSELNLSSLELGDSALYFCASTNLDRVTEAFFGQGTRLTVV.

The CDR3 sequence is CASSLEVLAGFYEQYF. The DNA for the CDR3 is TGTGCCAGCAGCTTAGAGGTTCTAGCGGGGTTCTACGAGCAGTACTTC. The rearrangement uses TRBV7-8 and TRBJ2-5; 9 nucleotides match TRBD2. The tail of the sequence fits TRBJ2-7 better, so the J call may be wrong. From germline, CDR1 is SGHVS and CDR2 FQNEAQ. This CDR3 contains 16 residues.

CDR3 DNA: TGCGCCAGCAGCTTGGCTGGGCTCAATCAGCCCCAGCATTTT. The encoded protein is CASSLAGLNQPQHF. The genes are TRBV5-1 and TRBJ1-5; D is unclear. CDR3 size: 14 residues. V was trimmed by 0 bases and J by 3 bases, leaving 7 bases between them. Per the germline V gene, CDR1 is SGHRS and CDR2 is YFSETQ.

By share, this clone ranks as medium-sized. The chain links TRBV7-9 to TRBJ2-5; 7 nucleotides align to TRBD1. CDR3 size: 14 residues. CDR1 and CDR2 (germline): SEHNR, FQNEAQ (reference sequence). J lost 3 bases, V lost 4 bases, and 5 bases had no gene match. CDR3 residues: CASSWFDREETQYF. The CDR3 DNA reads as TGTGCCAGCAGCTGGTTTGACAGGGAAGAGACCCAGTACTTC.

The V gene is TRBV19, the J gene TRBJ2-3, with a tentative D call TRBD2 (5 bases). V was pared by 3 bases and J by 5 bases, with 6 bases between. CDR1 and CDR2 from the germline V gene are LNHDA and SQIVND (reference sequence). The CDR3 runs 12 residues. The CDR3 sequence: CASSIEGDTQYF. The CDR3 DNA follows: TGTGCCAGTAGTATCGAGGGAGATACGCAGTATTTT.

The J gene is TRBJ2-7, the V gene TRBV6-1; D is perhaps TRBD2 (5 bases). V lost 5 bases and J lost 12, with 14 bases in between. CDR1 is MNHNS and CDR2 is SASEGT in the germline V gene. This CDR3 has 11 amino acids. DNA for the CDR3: TGTGCCAGCAGTCAGACCCGGGGTCTGTACTTC. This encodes CASSQTRGLYF.

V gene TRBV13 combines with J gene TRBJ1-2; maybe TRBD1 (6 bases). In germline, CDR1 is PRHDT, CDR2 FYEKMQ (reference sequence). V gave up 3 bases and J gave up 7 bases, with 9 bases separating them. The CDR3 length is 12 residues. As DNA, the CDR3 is TGTGCCAGCAGCTTCAGGGGCTCTGGCTACACCTTC. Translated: CASSFRGSGYTF.

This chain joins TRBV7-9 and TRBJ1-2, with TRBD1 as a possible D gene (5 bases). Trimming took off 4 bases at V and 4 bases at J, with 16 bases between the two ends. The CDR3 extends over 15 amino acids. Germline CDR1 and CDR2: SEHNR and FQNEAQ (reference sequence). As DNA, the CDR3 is TGTGCCAGCAGCTCTCAGGGACTCTCAATCTATGGCTACACCTTC. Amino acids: CASSSQGLSIYGYTF.

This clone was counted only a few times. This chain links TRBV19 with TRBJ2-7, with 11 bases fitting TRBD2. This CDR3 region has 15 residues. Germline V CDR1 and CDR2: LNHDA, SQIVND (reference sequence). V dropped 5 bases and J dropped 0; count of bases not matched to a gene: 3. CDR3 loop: CASSLSGRASYEQYF. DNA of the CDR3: TGTGCCAGTAGTCTTAGCGGGAGGGCCTCCTACGAGCAGTACTTC.

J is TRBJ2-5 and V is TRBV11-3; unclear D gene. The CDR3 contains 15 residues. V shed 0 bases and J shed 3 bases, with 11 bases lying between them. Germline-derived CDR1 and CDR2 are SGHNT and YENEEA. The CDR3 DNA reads TGTGCCAGCAGCTTAGATGGGCGAGATGAAGAGACCCAGTACTTC. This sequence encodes CASSLDGRDEETQYF.